The rows below give T cell receptor beta chains drawn from one sample of a study of CD8+CD57+ T cells in acquired aplastic anemia. TCRdb reprocessed the reads with MiXCR, giving one entry per CDR3 protein. The top ten clones hold approximately 32% of a sample with about 110,000 distinct CDR3 sequences, 51% of them seen once. The specimen was sorted CD4+, CD8+, or CD8+CD57+ T cells (not recorded which) from PBMCs. The origin of the receptors is a human donor in good health, serving as a control. CDR3s include the opening cysteine and the closing phenylalanine or tryptophan. The D gene is left open where the match is weak. For some rows the clone size is stated as once, few or many, or as a class when expanded; others skip it.

cdr3_nt: TGTGCCAGCAGTTACGGACAGGGTTTTAGCACAGATACGCAGTATTTT
cdr3_aa: CASSYGQGFSTDTQYF
clone_size: many
j_call: TRBJ2-3
v_call: TRBV6-5
d_call: TRBD1

cdr3_nt: TGCAGCGTGCTGATGGCAGGGGGCACCTACGAGCAGTACTTC
cdr3_aa: CSVLMAGGTYEQYF
clone_size: .
j_call: TRBJ2-7
v_call: TRBV29-1
d_call: TRBD1

cdr3_nt: TGTGCCAGCGGCCGGCAGGGTACCCACGGCGAAGAGACCCAGTACTTC
cdr3_aa: CASGRQGTHGEETQYF
clone_size: many
j_call: TRBJ2-5
v_call: TRBV7-9
d_call: .

cdr3_nt: TGTGCCAGCAGTTTGCGGGAACTCAACTATGGCTACACCTTC
cdr3_aa: CASSLRELNYGYTF
clone_size: once
j_call: TRBJ1-2
v_call: TRBV12-3/TRBV12-4
d_call: .

cdr3_nt: TGTGCCAGCAGCTTAGCGTATTCAGGGTGGGCAGATACGCAGTATTTT
cdr3_aa: CASSLAYSGWADTQYF
clone_size: many
j_call: TRBJ2-3
v_call: TRBV7-6
d_call: .

cdr3_nt: TGTGCCAGCAGCCCCCCGGCGGTAGATACGCAGTATTTT
cdr3_aa: CASSPPAVDTQYF
clone_size: once
j_call: TRBJ2-3
v_call: TRBV11-2
d_call: .

cdr3_nt: TGCGCCAGCAGTGACAAGAACACTGAAGCTTTCTTT
cdr3_aa: CASSDKNTEAFF
clone_size: .
j_call: TRBJ1-1
v_call: TRBV10-2
d_call: .

cdr3_nt: TGCGCCAGCAGCGTCGACAGGGGCGGTGGGGAGAGCAAGCGGAATTCACCCCTCCACTTT
cdr3_aa: CASSVDRGGGESKRNSPLHF
clone_size: .
j_call: TRBJ1-6
v_call: TRBV5-1
d_call: TRBD1

cdr3_nt: TGTGCCTGGAGTGCATGGGATACAGATACGCAGTATTTT
cdr3_aa: CAWSAWDTDTQYF
clone_size: many
j_call: TRBJ2-3
v_call: TRBV30
d_call: .

cdr3_nt: TGCAGCGTCACGGGAGGGTATGGCTACACCTTC
cdr3_aa: CSVTGGYGYTF
clone_size: .
j_call: TRBJ1-2
v_call: TRBV29-1
d_call: .

cdr3_nt: TGTGCCAGCAGCCCCTCGACAGACTATGGCTACACCTTC
cdr3_aa: CASSPSTDYGYTF
clone_size: .
j_call: TRBJ1-2
v_call: TRBV7-3
d_call: .

cdr3_nt: TGTGCCAGCAGCTTTACCGATTCACCCCTCCACTTT
cdr3_aa: CASSFTDSPLHF
clone_size: .
j_call: TRBJ1-6
v_call: TRBV7-2
d_call: .

cdr3_nt: TGTGCCAGCAGCGTAGGATTCCGGGAAGGGGCCTATGGCTACACCTTC
cdr3_aa: CASSVGFREGAYGYTF
clone_size: many
j_call: TRBJ1-2
v_call: TRBV9
d_call: .

cdr3_nt: TGCAGTGCTAGGGGGCTAGCGGGGGTCTTAAGTGAGCAGTTCTTC
cdr3_aa: CSARGLAGVLSEQFF
clone_size: many
j_call: TRBJ2-1
v_call: TRBV20-1
d_call: TRBD2

cdr3_nt: TGCGCCAGCAGCCAATCCCGGGGGCAGCTTGACTTTTATGGCTACACCTTC
cdr3_aa: CASSQSRGQLDFYGYTF
clone_size: many
j_call: TRBJ1-2
v_call: TRBV4-3
d_call: .

cdr3_nt: TGCAGTGCTGGGACAGGGGGTAGGGAAGCTTTCTTT
cdr3_aa: CSAGTGGREAFF
clone_size: few
j_call: TRBJ1-1
v_call: TRBV20-1
d_call: TRBD1

cdr3_nt: TGTGCCCCACCCCGGGACAGGGGGCCAACTAATGAAAAACTGTTTTTT
cdr3_aa: CAPPRDRGPTNEKLFF
clone_size: many
j_call: TRBJ1-4
v_call: TRBV24-1
d_call: TRBD1

cdr3_nt: TGTGCCAGCAGCCAAGGGACAGGGGGTCGCTACGAGCAGTACTTC
cdr3_aa: CASSQGTGGRYEQYF
clone_size: .
j_call: TRBJ2-7
v_call: TRBV7-6
d_call: TRBD1

cdr3_nt: TGTGCCAGCAGTGAAATGTTGGCTTCCAACTACGAGCAGTACTTC
cdr3_aa: CASSEMLASNYEQYF
clone_size: .
j_call: TRBJ2-7
v_call: TRBV2
d_call: .

cdr3_nt: TGCAGTGCTAGCGGGGCAGATACGCAGTATTTT
cdr3_aa: CSASGADTQYF
clone_size: .
j_call: TRBJ2-3
v_call: TRBV20-1
d_call: .

cdr3_nt: TGTGCCAGCGGCAGTTATGGCTACACCTTC
cdr3_aa: CASGSYGYTF
clone_size: .
j_call: TRBJ1-2
v_call: TRBV2
d_call: .

cdr3_nt: TGTGCCAGTAGCGACAGAGGTGCTTTCTTT
cdr3_aa: CASSDRGAFF
clone_size: .
j_call: TRBJ1-1
v_call: TRBV19
d_call: .

cdr3_nt: TGTGCCGCCAAGGGGACAGGGGACTACAATGAGCAGTTCTTC
cdr3_aa: CAAKGTGDYNEQFF
clone_size: many
j_call: TRBJ2-1
v_call: TRBV19
d_call: TRBD1

cdr3_nt: TGTGCCAGCAGTGAAGGGACATCCGGCGATGGCTACACCTTC
cdr3_aa: CASSEGTSGDGYTF
clone_size: many
j_call: TRBJ1-2
v_call: TRBV6-1
d_call: .

cdr3_nt: TGTGCCAGCAGCCGTGGCGGATCCTACGAGCAGTACTTC
cdr3_aa: CASSRGGSYEQYF
clone_size: .
j_call: TRBJ2-7
v_call: TRBV7-8
d_call: .

cdr3_nt: TGCGCCAGCAGCCATCGGGACAGGGGATTAGTGGACGAGCAGTACTTC
cdr3_aa: CASSHRDRGLVDEQYF
clone_size: .
j_call: TRBJ2-7
v_call: TRBV4-3
d_call: TRBD1

cdr3_nt: TGTGCCAGCAGCCAAGAAAACGGCCTAGGGGTTGGCTACGAGCAGTACTTC
cdr3_aa: CASSQENGLGVGYEQYF
clone_size: .
j_call: TRBJ2-7
v_call: TRBV25-1
d_call: .

cdr3_nt: TGTGCCAGCGGGAGGAGGGTCGGGGAGCTGTTTTTT
cdr3_aa: CASGRRVGELFF
clone_size: once
j_call: TRBJ2-2
v_call: TRBV19
d_call: TRBD2

cdr3_nt: TGTGCCACCAGCAGAGCGGGCTACGAGCAGTACTTC
cdr3_aa: CATSRAGYEQYF
clone_size: .
j_call: TRBJ2-7
v_call: TRBV15
d_call: .

cdr3_nt: TGTGCCAGCAGCTTAGGTCTGGCGACGAACACTGAAGCTTTCTTT
cdr3_aa: CASSLGLATNTEAFF
clone_size: many
j_call: TRBJ1-1
v_call: TRBV7-6
d_call: .

cdr3_nt: TGTGCCACCAGTGATTTGGGACTAGCGGGGCGGGGGAATGAGCAGTTCTTC
cdr3_aa: CATSDLGLAGRGNEQFF
clone_size: .
j_call: TRBJ2-1
v_call: TRBV24-1
d_call: TRBD2

cdr3_nt: TGTGCCAGCAGTGAATCCCTAGCGGGGGACTACGAGCAGTACTTC
cdr3_aa: CASSESLAGDYEQYF
clone_size: .
j_call: TRBJ2-7
v_call: TRBV25-1
d_call: TRBD2

cdr3_nt: TGCAGTGCTAGGGACTTCGTCACAGATACGCAGTATTTT
cdr3_aa: CSARDFVTDTQYF
clone_size: many
j_call: TRBJ2-3
v_call: TRBV20-1
d_call: .

cdr3_nt: TGTGCCAGCAGCTCGTGTCCCTACGAGCAGTACTTC
cdr3_aa: CASSSCPYEQYF
clone_size: many
j_call: TRBJ2-7
v_call: TRBV7-4
d_call: .

cdr3_nt: TGTGCCAGCAGCCCCAGCGGGGCCTTCACCGGGGAGCTGTTTTTT
cdr3_aa: CASSPSGAFTGELFF
clone_size: few
j_call: TRBJ2-2
v_call: TRBV9
d_call: TRBD2

cdr3_nt: TGTGCCAGCAGCCTTGCCGGGAAGTACGAGCAGTACTTC
cdr3_aa: CASSLAGKYEQYF
clone_size: .
j_call: TRBJ2-7
v_call: TRBV7-9
d_call: .

cdr3_nt: TGTGCCAGCAGCTCGACAGGACTAGTCTACGAGCAGTACTTC
cdr3_aa: CASSSTGLVYEQYF
clone_size: .
j_call: TRBJ2-7
v_call: TRBV5-4
d_call: .